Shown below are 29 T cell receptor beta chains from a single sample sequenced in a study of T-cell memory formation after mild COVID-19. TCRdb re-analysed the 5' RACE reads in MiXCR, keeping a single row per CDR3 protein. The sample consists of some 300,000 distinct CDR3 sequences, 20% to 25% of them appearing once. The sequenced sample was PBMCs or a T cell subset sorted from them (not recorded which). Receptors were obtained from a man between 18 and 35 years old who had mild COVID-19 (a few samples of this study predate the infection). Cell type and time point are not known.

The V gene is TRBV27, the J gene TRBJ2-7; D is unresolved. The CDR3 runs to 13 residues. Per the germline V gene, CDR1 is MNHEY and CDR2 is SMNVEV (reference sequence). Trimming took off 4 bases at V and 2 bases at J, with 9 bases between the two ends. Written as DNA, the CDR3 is TGTGCCAGCAGTTCAGAACGGCCCTACGAGCAGTACTTC. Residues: CASSSERPYEQYF.

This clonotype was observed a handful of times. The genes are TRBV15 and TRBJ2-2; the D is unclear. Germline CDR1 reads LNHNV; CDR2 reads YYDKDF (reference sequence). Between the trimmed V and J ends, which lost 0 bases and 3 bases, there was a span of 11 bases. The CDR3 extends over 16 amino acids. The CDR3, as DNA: TGTGCCACCAGCAGAGATAGGGTCCGGGACACCGGGGAGCTGTTTTTT. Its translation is CATSRDRVRDTGELFF.

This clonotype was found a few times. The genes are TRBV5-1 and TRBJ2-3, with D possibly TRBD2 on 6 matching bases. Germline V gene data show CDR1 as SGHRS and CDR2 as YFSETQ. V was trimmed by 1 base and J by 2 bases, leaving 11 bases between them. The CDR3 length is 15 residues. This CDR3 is CASSLLDYSTDTQYF. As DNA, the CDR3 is TGCGCCAGCAGCTTGCTGGACTATTCCACAGATACGCAGTATTTT.

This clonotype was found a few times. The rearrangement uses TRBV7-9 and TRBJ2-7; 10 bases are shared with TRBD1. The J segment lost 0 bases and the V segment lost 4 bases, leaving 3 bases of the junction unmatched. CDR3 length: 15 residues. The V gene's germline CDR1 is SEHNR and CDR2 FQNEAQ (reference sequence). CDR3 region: CASSSGQGDSYEQYF. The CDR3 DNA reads TGTGCCAGCAGCTCCGGACAGGGGGACTCCTACGAGCAGTACTTC.

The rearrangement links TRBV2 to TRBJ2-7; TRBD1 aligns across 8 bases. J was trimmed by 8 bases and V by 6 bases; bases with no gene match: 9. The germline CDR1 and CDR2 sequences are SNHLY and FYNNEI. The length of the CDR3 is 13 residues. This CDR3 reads CASRVGQGLKQYV. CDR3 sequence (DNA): TGTGCCAGCAGAGTCGGACAGGGACTCAAGCAGTACGTC.

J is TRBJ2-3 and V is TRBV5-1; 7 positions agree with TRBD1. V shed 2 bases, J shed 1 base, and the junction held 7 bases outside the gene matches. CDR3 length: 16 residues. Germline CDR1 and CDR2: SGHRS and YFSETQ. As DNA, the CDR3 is TGCGCCAGCAGCTTCGAAGGGGGCTGGGGCACAGATACGCAGTATTTT. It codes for CASSFEGGWGTDTQYF. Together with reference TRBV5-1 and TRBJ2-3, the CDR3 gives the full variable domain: KAGVTQTPRYLIKTRGQQVTLSCSPISGHRSVSWYQQTPGQGLQFLFEYFSETQRNKGNFPGRFSGRQFSNSRSEMNVSTLELGDSALYLCASSFEGGWGTDTQYFGPGTRLTVL.

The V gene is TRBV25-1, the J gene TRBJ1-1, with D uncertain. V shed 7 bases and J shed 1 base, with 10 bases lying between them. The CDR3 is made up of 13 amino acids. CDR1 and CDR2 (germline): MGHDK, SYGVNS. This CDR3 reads CASTRWGNTEAFF. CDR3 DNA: TGTGCCAGCACGCGTTGGGGGAACACTGAAGCTTTCTTT.

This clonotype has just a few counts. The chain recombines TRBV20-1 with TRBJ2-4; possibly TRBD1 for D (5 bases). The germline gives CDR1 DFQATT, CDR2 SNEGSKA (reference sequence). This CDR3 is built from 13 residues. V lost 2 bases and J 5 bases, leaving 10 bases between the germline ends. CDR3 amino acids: CSARKGPENIQYF. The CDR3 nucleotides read TGCAGTGCTAGAAAGGGGCCCGAAAACATTCAGTACTTC.

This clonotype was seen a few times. In DNA, the CDR3 is TGCGCCAGCAGCCAAGACGCAAATGAGCAGTTCTTC. Protein sequence: CASSQDANEQFF. The gene calls are TRBV4-3 and TRBJ2-1; D is unclear. V shed 0 bases and J shed 7 bases, with 4 bases lying between them. The V gene's germline CDR1 is LGHNA and CDR2 YSLEER. The CDR3 consists of 12 residues.

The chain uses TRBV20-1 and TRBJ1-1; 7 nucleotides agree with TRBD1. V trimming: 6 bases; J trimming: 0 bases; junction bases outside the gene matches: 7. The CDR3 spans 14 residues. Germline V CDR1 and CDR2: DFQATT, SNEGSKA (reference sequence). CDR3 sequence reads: CSATAGQLNTEAFF. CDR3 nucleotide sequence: TGCAGTGCGACGGCGGGACAGTTGAACACTGAAGCTTTCTTT.

The CDR3 nucleotides are TGTGCCAGCAGCCCCGACAGGGGAGCTATCAAAAACATTCAGTACTTC. This sequence encodes CASSPDRGAIKNIQYF. The genes are TRBV7-9 and TRBJ2-4; TRBD1 matches 8 bases. CDR1 is SEHNR and CDR2 is FQNEAQ in the germline V gene (reference sequence). J gave up 3 bases and V 5 bases, and 9 bases lay outside the gene matches. The CDR3 spans 16 residues.

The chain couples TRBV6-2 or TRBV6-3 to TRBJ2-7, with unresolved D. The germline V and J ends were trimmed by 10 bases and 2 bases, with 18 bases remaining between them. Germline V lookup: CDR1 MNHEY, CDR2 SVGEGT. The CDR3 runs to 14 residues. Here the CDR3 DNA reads TGTGCCACTCAGAGGCGCCCAGGCGCCTACGAGCAGTACGTC. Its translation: CATQRRPGAYEQYV.

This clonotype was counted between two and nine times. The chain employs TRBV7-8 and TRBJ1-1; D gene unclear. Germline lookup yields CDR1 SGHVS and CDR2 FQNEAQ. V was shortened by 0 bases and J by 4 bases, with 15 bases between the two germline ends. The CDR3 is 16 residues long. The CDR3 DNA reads TGTGCCAGCAGCTTAGCGCGCCCAGGTGAGGGCACTGAAGCTTTCTTT. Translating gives CASSLARPGEGTEAFF.

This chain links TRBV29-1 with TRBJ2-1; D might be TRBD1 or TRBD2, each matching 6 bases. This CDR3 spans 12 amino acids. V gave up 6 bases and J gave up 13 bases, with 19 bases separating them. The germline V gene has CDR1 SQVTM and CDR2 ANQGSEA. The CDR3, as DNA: TGCAGCGTCCAAGTCCTGGGGGGCTCCCAGTTCTTC. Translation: CSVQVLGGSQFF.

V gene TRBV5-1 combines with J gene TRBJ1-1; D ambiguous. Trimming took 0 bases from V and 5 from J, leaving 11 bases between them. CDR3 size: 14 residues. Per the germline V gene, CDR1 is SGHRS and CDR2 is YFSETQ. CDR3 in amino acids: CASSLEGLMTEAFF. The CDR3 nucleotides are TGCGCCAGCAGCTTGGAAGGACTAATGACTGAAGCTTTCTTT. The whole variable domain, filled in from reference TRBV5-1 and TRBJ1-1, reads KAGVTQTPRYLIKTRGQQVTLSCSPISGHRSVSWYQQTPGQGLQFLFEYFSETQRNKGNFPGRFSGRQFSNSRSEMNVSTLELGDSALYLCASSLEGLMTEAFFGQGTRLTVV.

Here the CDR3 reads CSVEVRGMVNEKLFF. The CDR3, as DNA: TGCAGCGTTGAAGTTCGGGGTATGGTTAATGAAAAACTGTTTTTT. V is TRBV29-1 and J is TRBJ1-4; D is unresolved. Germline assignment: CDR1 SQVTM and CDR2 ANQGSEA. The CDR3 is made up of 15 amino acids. The germline V and J ends were trimmed by 1 base and 4 bases, with 13 bases remaining between them.

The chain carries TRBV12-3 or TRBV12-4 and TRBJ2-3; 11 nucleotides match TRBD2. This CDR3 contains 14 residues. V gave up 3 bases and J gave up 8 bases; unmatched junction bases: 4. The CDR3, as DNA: TGTGCCAGCAGTTTCGCTAGCGGGGGGCGTACGCAGTATTTT. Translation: CASSFASGGRTQYF.

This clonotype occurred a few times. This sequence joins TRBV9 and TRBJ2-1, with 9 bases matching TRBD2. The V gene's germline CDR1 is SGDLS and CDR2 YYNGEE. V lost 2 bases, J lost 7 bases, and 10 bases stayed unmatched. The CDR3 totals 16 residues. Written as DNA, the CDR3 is TGTGCCAGCAGCGTTTTAGGTAGCGGGGGCCCAAATGAGCAGTTCTTC. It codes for CASSVLGSGGPNEQFF.

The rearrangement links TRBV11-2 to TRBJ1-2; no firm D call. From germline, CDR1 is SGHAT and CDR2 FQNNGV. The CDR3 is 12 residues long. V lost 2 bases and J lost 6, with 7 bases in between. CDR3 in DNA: TGTGCCAGCAGCTTAATGGAGGATGGCTACACCTTC. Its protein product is CASSLMEDGYTF.

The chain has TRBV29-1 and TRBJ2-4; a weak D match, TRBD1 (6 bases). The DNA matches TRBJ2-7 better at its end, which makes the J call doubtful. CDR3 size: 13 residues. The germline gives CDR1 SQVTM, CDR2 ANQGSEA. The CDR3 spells CSGPGALDYEQYF. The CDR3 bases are TGCAGCGGACCAGGGGCCCTAGACTACGAGCAGTACTTC.

CDR3: CASSVELAGGQEQFF. The CDR3 region has the DNA TGTGCCAGCAGCGTAGAGCTAGCGGGGGGGCAGGAGCAGTTCTTC. The chain links TRBV9 to TRBJ2-1, with TRBD2 matching over 12 bases. This CDR3 region has 15 residues. Per the germline V gene, CDR1 is SGDLS and CDR2 is YYNGEE. V was pared by 0 bases and J by 10 bases, with 5 bases of the junction left unmatched.

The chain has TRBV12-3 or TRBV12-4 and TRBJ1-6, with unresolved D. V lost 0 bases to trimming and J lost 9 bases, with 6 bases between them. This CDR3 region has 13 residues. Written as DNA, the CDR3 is TGTGCCAGCAGTTTAGCTTCTGGTTCACCCCTCCACTTT. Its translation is CASSLASGSPLHF.

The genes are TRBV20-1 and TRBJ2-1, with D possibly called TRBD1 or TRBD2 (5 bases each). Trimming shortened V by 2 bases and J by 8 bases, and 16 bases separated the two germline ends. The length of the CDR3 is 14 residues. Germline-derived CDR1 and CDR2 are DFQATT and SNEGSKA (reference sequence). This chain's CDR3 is CSARRSGPVDEQFF. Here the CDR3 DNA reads TGCAGTGCTAGAAGGTCGGGACCTGTGGATGAGCAGTTCTTC.

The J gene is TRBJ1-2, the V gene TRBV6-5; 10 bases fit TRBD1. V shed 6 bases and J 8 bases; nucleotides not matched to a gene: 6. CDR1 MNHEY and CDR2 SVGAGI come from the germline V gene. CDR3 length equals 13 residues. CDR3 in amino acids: CASSRQGAGGYTF. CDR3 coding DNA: TGTGCCAGCAGCCGACAGGGGGCTGGCGGCTACACCTTC.

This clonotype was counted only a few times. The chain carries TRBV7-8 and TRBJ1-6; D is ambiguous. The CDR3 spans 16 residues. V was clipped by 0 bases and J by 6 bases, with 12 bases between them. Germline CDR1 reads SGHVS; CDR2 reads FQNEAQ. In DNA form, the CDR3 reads TGTGCCAGCAGCTTAGCCAATCTCCTCAGTAATTCACCCCTCCACTTT. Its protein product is CASSLANLLSNSPLHF.

CDR3 region: CASSPDSRRNQPQHF. Here the CDR3 DNA reads TGTGCCAGCAGCCCGGACAGTCGCCGGAATCAGCCCCAGCATTTT. The chain recombines TRBV7-2 with TRBJ1-5; D is possibly TRBD1 (6 bases). CDR1 is SGHTA, CDR2 FQGNSA, per germline. Trimming cost V 5 bases and J 4 bases, with 15 bases left between them. The CDR3 sequence is 15 residues long.

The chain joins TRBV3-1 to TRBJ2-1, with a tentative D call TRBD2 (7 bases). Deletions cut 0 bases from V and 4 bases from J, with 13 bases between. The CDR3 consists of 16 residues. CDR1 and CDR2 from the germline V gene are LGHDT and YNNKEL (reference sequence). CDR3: CASSQDTRGPYNEQFF. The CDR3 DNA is TGTGCCAGCAGCCAAGATACGCGGGGGCCTTACAATGAGCAGTTCTTC.

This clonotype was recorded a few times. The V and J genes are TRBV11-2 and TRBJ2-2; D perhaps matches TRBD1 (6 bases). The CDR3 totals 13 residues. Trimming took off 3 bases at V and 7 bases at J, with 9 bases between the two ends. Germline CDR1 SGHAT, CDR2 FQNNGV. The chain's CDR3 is CASSFGRGGELFF. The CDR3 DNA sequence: TGTGCCAGCAGCTTTGGCAGGGGCGGGGAGCTGTTTTTT.

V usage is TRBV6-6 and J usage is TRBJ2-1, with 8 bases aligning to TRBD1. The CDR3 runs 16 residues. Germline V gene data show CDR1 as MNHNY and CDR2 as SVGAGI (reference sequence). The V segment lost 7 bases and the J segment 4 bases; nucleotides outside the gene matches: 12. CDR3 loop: CASTIKPGTGYNEQFF. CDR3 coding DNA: TGTGCCAGCACGATAAAACCCGGGACAGGATACAATGAGCAGTTCTTC.